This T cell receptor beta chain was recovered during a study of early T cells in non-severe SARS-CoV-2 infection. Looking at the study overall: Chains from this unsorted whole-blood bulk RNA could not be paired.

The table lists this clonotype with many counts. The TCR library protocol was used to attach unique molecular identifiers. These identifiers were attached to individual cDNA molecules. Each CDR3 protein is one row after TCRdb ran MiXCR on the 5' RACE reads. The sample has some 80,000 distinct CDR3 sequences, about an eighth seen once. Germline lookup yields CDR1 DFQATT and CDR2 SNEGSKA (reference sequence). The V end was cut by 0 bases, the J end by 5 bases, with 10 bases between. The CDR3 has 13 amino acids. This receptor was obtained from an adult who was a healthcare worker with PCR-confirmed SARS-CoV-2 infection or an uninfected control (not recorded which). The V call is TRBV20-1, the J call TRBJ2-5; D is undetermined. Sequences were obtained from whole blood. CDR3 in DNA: TGCAGTGCTAGAGATCTAGTCGGGGAGACCCAGTACTTC. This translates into CSARDLVGETQYF.